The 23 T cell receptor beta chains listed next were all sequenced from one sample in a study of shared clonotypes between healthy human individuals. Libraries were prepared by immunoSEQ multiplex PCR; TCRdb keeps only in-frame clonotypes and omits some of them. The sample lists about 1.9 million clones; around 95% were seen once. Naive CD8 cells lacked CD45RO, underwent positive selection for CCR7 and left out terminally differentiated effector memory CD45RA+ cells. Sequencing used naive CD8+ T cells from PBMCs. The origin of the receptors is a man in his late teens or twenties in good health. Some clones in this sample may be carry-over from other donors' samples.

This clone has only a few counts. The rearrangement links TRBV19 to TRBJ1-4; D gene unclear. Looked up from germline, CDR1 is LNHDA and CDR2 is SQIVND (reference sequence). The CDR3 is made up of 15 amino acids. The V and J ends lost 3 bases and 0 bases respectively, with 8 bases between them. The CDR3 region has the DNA TGTGCCAGTAGTATGGGCAGATCAACTAATGAAAAACTGTTTTTT. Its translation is CASSMGRSTNEKLFF.

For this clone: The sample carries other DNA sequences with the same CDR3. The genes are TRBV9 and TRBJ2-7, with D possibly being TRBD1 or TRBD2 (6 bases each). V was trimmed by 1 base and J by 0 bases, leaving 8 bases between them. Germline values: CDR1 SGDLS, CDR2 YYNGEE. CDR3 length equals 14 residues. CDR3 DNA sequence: TGTGCCAGCAGCGTAAGGGGGGCCTCCTACGAGCAGTACTTC. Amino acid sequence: CASSVRGASYEQYF.

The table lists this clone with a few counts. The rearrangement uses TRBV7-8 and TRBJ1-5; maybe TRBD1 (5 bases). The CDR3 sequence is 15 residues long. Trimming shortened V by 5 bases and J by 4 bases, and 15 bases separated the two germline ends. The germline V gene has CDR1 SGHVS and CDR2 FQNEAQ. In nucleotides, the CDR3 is TGTGCCAGCAGCCTTTCTCGGGGACCGAATCAGCCCCAGCATTTT. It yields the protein CASSLSRGPNQPQHF.

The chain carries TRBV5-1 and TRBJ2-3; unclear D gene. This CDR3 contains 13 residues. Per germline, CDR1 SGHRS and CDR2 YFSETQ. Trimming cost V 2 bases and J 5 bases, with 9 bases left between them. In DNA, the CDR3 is TGCGCCAGCAGCTTCGGTACGGAAGATACGCAGTATTTT. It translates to CASSFGTEDTQYF.

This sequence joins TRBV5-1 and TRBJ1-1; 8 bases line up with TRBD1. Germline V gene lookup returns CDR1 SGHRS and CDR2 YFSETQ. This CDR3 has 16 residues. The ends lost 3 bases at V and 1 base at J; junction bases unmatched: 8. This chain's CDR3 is CASSWTPGTGNTEAFF. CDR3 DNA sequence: TGCGCCAGCAGCTGGACCCCGGGGACAGGGAACACTGAAGCTTTCTTT.

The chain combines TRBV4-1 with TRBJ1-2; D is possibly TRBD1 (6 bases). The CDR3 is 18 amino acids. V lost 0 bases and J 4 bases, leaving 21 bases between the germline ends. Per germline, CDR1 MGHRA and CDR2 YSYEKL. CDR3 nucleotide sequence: TGCGCCAGCAGCCAAGAACCAGGGGAGTATTCTAGCGGCTATGGCTACACCTTC. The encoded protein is CASSQEPGEYSSGYGYTF.

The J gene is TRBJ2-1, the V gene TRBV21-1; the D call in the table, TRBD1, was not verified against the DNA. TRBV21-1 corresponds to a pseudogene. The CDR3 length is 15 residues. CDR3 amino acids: CASSLNRDPYNEQFF. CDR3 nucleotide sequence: TGTGCCAGCAGCCTTAACAGAGATCCATACAATGAGCAGTTCTTC.

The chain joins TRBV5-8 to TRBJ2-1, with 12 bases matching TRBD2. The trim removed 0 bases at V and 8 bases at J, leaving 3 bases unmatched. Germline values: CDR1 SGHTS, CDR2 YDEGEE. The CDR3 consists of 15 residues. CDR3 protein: CASSLGLAGVDEQFF. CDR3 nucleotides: TGTGCCAGCAGCTTGGGACTAGCGGGGGTGGATGAGCAGTTCTTC. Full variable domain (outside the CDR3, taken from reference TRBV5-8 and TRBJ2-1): EAGVTQSPTHLIKTRGQQATLRCSPISGHTSVYWYQQALGLGLQFLLWYDEGEERNRGNFPPRFSGRQFPNYSSELNVNALELEDSALYLCASSLGLAGVDEQFFGPGTRLTVL.

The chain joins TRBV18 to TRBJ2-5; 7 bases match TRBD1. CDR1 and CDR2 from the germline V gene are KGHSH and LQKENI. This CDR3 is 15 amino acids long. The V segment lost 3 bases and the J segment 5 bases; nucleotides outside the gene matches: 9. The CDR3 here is CASSPRTGLLETQYF. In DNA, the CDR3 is TGTGCCAGCTCACCTCGGACAGGTCTTTTGGAGACCCAGTACTTC.

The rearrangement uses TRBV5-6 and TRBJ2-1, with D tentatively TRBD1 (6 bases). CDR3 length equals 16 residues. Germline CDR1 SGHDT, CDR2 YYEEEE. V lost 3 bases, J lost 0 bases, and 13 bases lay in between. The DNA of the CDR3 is TGTGCCAGCAGCTACCTCACAGGGAGCTCCTACAATGAGCAGTTCTTC. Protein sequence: CASSYLTGSSYNEQFF.

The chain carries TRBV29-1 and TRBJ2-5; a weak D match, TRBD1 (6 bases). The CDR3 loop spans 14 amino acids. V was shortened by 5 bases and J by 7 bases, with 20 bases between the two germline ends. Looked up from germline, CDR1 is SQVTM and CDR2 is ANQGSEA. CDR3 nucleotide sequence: TGCAGCGTTCCTATGACAGGCACTGTAGGGACCCAGTACTTC. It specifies CSVPMTGTVGTQYF.

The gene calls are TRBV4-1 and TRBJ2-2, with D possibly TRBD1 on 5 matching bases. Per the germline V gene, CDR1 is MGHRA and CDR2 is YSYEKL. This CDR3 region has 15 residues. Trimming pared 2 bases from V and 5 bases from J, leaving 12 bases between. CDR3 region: CASSQRQGRTGELFF. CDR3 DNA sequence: TGCGCCAGCAGCCAAAGGCAGGGTCGGACCGGGGAGCTGTTTTTT.

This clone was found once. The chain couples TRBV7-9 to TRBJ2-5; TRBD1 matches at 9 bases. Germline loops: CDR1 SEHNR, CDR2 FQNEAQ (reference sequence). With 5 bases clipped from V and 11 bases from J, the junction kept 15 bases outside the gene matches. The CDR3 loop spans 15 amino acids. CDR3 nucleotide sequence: TGTGCCAGCAGCCCTCGGACAGGGGATACCCGAGATCAGTACTTC. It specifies CASSPRTGDTRDQYF.

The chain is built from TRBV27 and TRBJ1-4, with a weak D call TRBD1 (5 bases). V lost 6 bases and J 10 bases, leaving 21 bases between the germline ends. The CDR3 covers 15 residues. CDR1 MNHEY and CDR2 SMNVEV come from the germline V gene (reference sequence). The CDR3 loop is CASRPTGAPPGKLFF. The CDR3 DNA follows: TGTGCCAGCAGGCCTACCGGGGCCCCACCAGGAAAACTGTTTTTT.

The CDR3 is CASSPAPQGGQPQHF. In nucleotides, the CDR3 is TGTGCCAGCAGCCCGGCACCACAGGGAGGTCAGCCCCAGCATTTT. V is TRBV5-8 and J is TRBJ1-5, with a possible D match to TRBD1 (6 bases). Trimming left V 4 bases short and J 6 bases short, with 17 bases between. The CDR3 spans 15 residues. Germline V gene lookup returns CDR1 SGHTS and CDR2 YDEGEE.

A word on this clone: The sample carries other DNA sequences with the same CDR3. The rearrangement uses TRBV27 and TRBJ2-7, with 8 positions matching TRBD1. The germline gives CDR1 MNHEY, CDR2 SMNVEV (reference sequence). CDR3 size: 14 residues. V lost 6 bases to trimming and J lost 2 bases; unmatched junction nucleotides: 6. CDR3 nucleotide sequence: TGTGCCAGCAGCGCCGGGACAGGACCCTACGAGCAGTACTTC. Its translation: CASSAGTGPYEQYF.

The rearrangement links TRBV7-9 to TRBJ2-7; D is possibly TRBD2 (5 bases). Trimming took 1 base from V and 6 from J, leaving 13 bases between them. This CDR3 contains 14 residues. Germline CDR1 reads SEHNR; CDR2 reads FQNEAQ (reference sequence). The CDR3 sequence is CASSLDPGSGEQYF. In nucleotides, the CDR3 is TGTGCCAGCAGCTTAGACCCGGGATCCGGCGAGCAGTACTTC.

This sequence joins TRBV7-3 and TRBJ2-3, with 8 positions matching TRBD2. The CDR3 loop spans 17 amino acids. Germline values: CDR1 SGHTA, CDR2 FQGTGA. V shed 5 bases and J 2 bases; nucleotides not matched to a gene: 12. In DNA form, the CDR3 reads TGTGCCAGCAGCCCAACGGGGGGGCGGGCCGACACAGATACGCAGTATTTT. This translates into CASSPTGGRADTDTQYF.

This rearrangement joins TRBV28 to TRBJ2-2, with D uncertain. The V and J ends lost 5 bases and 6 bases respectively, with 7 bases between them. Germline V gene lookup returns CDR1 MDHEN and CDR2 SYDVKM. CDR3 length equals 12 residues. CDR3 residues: CASSPPPGELFF. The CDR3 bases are TGTGCCAGCAGTCCCCCCCCCGGGGAGCTGTTTTTT.

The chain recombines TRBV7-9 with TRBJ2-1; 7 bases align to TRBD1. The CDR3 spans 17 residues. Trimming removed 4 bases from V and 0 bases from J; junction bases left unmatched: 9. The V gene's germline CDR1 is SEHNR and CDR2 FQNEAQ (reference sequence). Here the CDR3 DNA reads TGTGCCAGCAGCTCACTCGGAGACAGGGCCTCCTACAATGAGCAGTTCTTC. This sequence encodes CASSSLGDRASYNEQFF.

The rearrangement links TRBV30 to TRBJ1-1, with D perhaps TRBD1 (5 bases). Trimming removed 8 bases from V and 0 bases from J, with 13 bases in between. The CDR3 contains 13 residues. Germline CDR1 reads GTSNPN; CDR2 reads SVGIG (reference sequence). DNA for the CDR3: TGTGCCCTGAGCGGGGCTTTGAACACTGAAGCTTTCTTT. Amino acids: CALSGALNTEAFF.

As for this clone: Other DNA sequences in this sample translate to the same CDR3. The CDR3 is CASSYSRQSTDTQYF. The DNA for the CDR3 is TGTGCCAGCAGTTACTCACGGCAGAGCACAGATACGCAGTATTTT. The chain is built from TRBV6-5 and TRBJ2-3; D unclear. Germline CDR1 reads MNHEY; CDR2 reads SVGAGI. V shed 0 bases and J shed 0 bases, with 7 bases lying between them. This CDR3 has 15 amino acids.

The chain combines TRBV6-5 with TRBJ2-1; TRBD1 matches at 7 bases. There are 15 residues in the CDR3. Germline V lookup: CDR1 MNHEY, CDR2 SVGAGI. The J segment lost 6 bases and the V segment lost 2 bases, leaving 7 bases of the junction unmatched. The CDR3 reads CASSYPTSGGNEQFF. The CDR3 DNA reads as TGTGCCAGCAGTTACCCTACGTCAGGGGGCAATGAGCAGTTCTTC.